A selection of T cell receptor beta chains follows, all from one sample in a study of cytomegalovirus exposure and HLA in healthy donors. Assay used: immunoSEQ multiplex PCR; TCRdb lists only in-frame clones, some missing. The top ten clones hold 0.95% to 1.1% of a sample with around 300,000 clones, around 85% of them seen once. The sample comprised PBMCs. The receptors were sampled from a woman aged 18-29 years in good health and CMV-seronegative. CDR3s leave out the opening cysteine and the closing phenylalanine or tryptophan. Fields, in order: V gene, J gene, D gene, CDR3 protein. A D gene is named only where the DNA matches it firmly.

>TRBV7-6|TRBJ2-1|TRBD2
ASSVRLAGKTYNEQF
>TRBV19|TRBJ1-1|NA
AGKTGNTEAF
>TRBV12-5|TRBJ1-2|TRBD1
ASGQKRAGGNYGYT
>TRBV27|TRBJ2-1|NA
ASSPYRFPSYNEQF
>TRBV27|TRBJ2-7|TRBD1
ASSPFDRGREQY
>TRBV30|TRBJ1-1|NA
AWISSGDTEAF
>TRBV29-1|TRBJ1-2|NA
SVESTGGYT
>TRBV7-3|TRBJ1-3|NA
ASSLTALGNTIY
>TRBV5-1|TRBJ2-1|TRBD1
ASRVGQGGSFSYNEQF
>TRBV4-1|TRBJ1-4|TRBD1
ASSQQGAGTGKEKLF